Below are 5 T cell receptor beta chains sequenced from a single sample in a study of T-cell reconstitution after alpha-beta-depleted transplantation in children. Library preparation (for TCRbeta) was performed with unique molecular identifiers. From the PCR reads, TCRdb called clonotypes with MiXCR, one entry per CDR3 protein. The profile shows approximately 980,000 distinct CDR3 sequences, roughly 29% of them singletons. This sample comprised PBMCs, mostly from graft donor cells, obtained 360 days after TCRalphabeta/CD19-depleted stem cell transplant. The receptors originated from a boy in the first two years of life who had a stem cell transplant for SCID, so the T cells may come from the graft donor.

This clonotype occurred a few times. V gene TRBV2 combines with J gene TRBJ2-4; possible D gene TRBD1, 6 bases. Trimming removed 7 bases at V and 9 bases at J, with 19 bases between. CDR3 length: 14 amino acids. CDR1 and CDR2 from the germline V gene are SNHLY and FYNNEI. In DNA, the CDR3 is TGTGCCAGCATCCTGGGGGCTCTAGATGCCATTCAGTACTTC. Translating it yields CASILGALDAIQYF.

The V call is TRBV5-4, the J call TRBJ2-1; 11 positions agree with TRBD2. V gave up 4 bases and J gave up 3 bases; unmatched junction bases: 9. The germline CDR1 and CDR2 sequences are SGHNT and YYREEE (reference sequence). The CDR3 sequence is 17 residues long. CDR3 sequence (DNA): TGTGCCAGCAGCCTCGGACTAGCGGGCGCCCTCTACAATGAGCAGTTCTTC. This codes for CASSLGLAGALYNEQFF.

This clonotype was observed a handful of times. The chain uses TRBV20-1 and TRBJ1-2; TRBD1 agrees at 8 bases. The CDR3 consists of 13 residues. Germline V lookup: CDR1 DFQATT, CDR2 SNEGSKA (reference sequence). This CDR3 reads CTTTGGSNYGYTF. The CDR3 bases are TGCACCACTACAGGGGGTAGTAACTATGGCTACACCTTC.

This chain connects TRBV9 to TRBJ2-1; tentatively, D is TRBD2 (6 bases). Germline V gives CDR1 SGDLS, CDR2 YYNGEE. Trimming shortened V by 4 bases and J by 12 bases, and 11 bases separated the two germline ends. CDR3 length equals 11 residues. CDR3 amino acids: CASSTAGSQFF. The CDR3 nucleotides are TGTGCCAGCAGCACAGCGGGCTCGCAGTTCTTC. Using reference TRBV9 and TRBJ2-1 for the parts outside the CDR3, the full variable domain is DSGVTQTPKHLITATGQRVTLRCSPRSGDLSVYWYQQSLDQGLQFLIQYYNGEERAKGNILERFSAQQFPDLHSELNLSSLELGDSALYFCASSTAGSQFFGPGTRLTVL.

The DNA for the CDR3 is TGTGCCAGCAGCTTGATTCAGGGTCAGGATGGCTACACCTTC. The encoded protein is CASSLIQGQDGYTF. The chain combines TRBV5-5 with TRBJ1-2, with D perhaps matching TRBD1 (5 bases). CDR1 and CDR2 (germline): SGHKS, YYEKEE (reference sequence). CDR3 length: 14 residues. V lost 1 base, J lost 6 bases, and 13 bases lay in between.